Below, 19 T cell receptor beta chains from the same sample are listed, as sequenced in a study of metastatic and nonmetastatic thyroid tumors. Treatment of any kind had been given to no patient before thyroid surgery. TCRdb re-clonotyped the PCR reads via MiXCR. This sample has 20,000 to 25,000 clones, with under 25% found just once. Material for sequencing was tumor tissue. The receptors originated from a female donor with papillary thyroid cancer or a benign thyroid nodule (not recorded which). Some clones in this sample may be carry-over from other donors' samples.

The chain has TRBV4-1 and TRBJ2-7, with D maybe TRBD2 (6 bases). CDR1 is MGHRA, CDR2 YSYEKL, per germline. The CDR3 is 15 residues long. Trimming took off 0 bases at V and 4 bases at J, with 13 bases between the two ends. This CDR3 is CASSQEPGVSYEQYF. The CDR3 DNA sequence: TGCGCCAGCAGCCAAGAACCGGGAGTCTCGTACGAGCAGTACTTC.

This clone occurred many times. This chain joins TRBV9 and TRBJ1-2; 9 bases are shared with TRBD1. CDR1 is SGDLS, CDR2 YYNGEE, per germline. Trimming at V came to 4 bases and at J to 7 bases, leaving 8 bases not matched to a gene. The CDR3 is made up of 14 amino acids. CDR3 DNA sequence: TGTGCCAGCAGCCAAACGACAGGGGGTGGTGGCTACACCTTC. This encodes CASSQTTGGGGYTF.

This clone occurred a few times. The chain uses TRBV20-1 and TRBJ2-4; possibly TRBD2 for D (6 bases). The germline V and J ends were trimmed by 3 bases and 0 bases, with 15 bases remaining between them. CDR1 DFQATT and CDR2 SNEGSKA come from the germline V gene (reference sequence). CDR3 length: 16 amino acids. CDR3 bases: TGCAGTGCTAGCGGGAGAGAGGTACTAGCCAAAAACATTCAGTACTTC. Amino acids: CSASGREVLAKNIQYF.

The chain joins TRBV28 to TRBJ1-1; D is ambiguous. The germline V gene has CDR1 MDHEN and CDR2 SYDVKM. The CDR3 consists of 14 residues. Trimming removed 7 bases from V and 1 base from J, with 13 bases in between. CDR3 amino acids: CASIGYRGNTEAFF. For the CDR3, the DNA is TGTGCCAGCATTGGGTACCGGGGGAACACTGAAGCTTTCTTT.

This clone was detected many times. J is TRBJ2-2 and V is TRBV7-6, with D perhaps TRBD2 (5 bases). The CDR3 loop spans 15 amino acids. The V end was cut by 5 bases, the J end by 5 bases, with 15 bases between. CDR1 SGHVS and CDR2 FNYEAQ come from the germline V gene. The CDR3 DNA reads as TGTGCCAGCAGCGCGACCGCTACTAGTACCGGGGAGCTGTTTTTT. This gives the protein CASSATATSTGELFF.

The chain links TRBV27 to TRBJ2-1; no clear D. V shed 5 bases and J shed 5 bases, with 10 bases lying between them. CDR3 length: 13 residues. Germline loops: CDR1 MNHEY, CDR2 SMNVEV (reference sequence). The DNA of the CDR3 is TGTGCCAGCAGTAAATCCCGGGACAATGAGCAGTTCTTC. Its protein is CASSKSRDNEQFF.

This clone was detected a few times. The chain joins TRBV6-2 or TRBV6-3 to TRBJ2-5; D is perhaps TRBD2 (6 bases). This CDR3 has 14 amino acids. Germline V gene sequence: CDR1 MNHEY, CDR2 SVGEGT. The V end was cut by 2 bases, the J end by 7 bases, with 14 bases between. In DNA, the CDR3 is TGTGCCAGCAGTTACGGGGCGCCGGGGGTGACCCAGTACTTC. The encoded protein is CASSYGAPGVTQYF.

In DNA form, the CDR3 reads TGTGCCAGCAGCTTAGGTGGGGACTTCTTCTCCTATGGCTACACCTTC. Amino acids: CASSLGGDFFSYGYTF. This chain links TRBV11-1 with TRBJ1-2, with TRBD1 as a possible D gene (5 bases). V was clipped by 1 base and J by 4 bases, with 16 bases between them. The CDR3 is 16 amino acids. Germline CDR1 is SGHAT and CDR2 is FQDESV (reference sequence).

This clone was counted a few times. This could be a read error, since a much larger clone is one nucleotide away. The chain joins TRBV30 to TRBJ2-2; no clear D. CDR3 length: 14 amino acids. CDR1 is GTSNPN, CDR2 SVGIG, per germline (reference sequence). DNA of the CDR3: TGTGCCTGGAGTAGACTGCGAGGCACCAGGGAGCTGTTTTTT. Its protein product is CAWSRLRGTRELFF. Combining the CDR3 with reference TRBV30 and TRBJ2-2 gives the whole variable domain SQTIHQWPATLVQPVGSPLSLECTVEGTSNPNLYWYRQAAGRGLQLLFYSVGIGQISSEVPQNLSASRPQDRQFILSSKKLLLSDSGFYLCAWSRLRGTRELFFGEGSRLTVL.

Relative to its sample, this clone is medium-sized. CDR3 coding DNA: TGTGCCAGCAGCCCTAACCTCGGACAGGGGGATGGCTACACCTTC. Translation: CASSPNLGQGDGYTF. The rearrangement joins TRBV11-2 to TRBJ1-2, with 10 bases lining up with TRBD1. Trimming at V came to 5 bases and at J to 6 bases, leaving 9 bases not matched to a gene. Germline CDR1 is SGHAT and CDR2 is FQNNGV. The CDR3 runs 15 residues.

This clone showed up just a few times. The CDR3 sequence: CASSEVLAGGGELFF. The CDR3 nucleotides are TGTGCCAGCAGTGAAGTGCTAGCGGGAGGCGGGGAGCTGTTTTTT. The chain is built from TRBV6-1 and TRBJ2-2, with 11 bases lining up with TRBD2. J was trimmed by 7 bases and V by 1 base; bases with no gene match: 2. Per germline, CDR1 MNHNS and CDR2 SASEGT. The length of the CDR3 is 15 residues.

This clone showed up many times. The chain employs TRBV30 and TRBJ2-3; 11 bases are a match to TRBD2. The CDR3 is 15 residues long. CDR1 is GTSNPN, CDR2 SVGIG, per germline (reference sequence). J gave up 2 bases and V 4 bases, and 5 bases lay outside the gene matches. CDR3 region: CAWTKLAGATDTQYF. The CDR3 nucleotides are TGTGCCTGGACAAAACTAGCGGGAGCCACAGATACGCAGTATTTT.

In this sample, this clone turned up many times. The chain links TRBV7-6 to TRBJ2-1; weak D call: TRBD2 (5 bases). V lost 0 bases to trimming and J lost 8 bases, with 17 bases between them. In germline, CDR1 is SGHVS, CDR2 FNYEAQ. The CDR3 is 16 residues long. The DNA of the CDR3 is TGTGCCAGCAGCTTAGCGGGAGAAATTTCATCTCATGAGCAGTTCTTC. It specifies CASSLAGEISSHEQFF. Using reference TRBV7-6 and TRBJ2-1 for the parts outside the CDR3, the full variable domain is GAGVSQSPRYKVTKRGQDVALRCDPISGHVSLYWYRQALGQGPEFLTYFNYEAQQDKSGLPNDRFSAERPEGSISTLTIQRTEQRDSAMYRCASSLAGEISSHEQFFGPGTRLTVL.

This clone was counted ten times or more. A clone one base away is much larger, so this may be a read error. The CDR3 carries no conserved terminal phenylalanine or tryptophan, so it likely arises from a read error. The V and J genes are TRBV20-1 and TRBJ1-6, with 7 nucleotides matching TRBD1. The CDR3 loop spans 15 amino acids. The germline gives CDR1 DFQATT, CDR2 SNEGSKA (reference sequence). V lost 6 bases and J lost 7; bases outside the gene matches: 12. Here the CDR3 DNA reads TGCAGTGCCTTAGCCTCTGGCAGGGGGAATTCACCCCTCCACTCT. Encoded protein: CSALASGRGNSPLHS.

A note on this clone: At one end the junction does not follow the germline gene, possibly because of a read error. This chain's CDR3 is CAWRVAGRDTVELFF. The DNA for the CDR3 is TGTGCCTGGAGGGTGGCAGGAAGAGACACCGTGGAGCTTTTTTTT. The rearrangement joins TRBV30 to TRBJ2-2; D is unclear. CDR1 and CDR2 (germline): GTSNPN, SVGIG (reference sequence). This CDR3 contains 15 residues.

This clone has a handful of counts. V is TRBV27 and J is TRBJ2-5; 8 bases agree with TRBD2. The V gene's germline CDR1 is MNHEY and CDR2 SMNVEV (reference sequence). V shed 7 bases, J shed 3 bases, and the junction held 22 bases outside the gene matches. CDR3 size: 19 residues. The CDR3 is CASTNSMGEREMGEETQYF. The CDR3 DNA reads TGTGCCAGCACTAACTCAATGGGAGAGCGGGAGATGGGGGAAGAGACCCAGTACTTC.

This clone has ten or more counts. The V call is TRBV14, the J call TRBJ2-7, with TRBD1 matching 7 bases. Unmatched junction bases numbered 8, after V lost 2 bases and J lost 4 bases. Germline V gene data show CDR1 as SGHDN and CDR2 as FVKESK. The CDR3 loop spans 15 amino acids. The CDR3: CASSQYRTGAYEQYF. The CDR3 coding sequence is TGTGCCAGCAGCCAATATCGGACAGGAGCTTACGAGCAGTACTTC.

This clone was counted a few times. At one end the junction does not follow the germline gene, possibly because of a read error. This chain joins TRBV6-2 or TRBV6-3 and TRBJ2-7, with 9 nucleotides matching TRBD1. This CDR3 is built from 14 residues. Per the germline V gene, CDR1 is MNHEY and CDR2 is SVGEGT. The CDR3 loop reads CAISYWDRVYEQYF. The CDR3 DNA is TGTGCCATCAGTTATTGGGACAGGGTGTATGAGCAGTACTTC.

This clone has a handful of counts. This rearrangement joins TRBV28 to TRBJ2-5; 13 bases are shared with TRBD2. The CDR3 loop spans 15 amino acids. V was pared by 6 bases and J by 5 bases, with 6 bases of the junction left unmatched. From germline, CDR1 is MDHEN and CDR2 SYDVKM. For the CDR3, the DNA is TGTGCCAGCAGCCCCGGACTAGCGGGAGTGGAGACCCAGTACTTC. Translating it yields CASSPGLAGVETQYF.